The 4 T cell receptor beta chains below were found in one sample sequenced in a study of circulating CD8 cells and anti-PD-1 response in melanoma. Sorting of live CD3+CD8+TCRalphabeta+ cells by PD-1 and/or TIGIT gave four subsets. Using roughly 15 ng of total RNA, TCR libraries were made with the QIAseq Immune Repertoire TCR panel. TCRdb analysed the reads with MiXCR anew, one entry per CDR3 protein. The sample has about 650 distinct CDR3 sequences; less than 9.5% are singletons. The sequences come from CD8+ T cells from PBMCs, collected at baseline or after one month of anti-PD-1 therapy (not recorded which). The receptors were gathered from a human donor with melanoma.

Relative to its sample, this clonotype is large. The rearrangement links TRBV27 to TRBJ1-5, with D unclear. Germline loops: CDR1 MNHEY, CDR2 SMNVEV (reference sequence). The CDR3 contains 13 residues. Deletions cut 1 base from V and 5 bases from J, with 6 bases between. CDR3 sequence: CASSLYFDQPQHF. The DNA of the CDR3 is TGTGCCAGCAGTTTATATTTCGATCAGCCCCAGCATTTT.

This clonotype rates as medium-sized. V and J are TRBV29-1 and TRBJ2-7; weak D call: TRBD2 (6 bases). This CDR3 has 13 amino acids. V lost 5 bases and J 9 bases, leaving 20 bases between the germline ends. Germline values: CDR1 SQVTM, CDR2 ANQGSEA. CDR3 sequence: CSVIIGGAAAQYF. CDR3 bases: TGCAGCGTTATTATAGGCGGGGCAGCGGCGCAGTACTTC.

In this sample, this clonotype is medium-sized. CDR3 sequence: CASSKPNSGANVLTF. The CDR3 DNA follows: TGTGCCAGCAGTAAACCGAACTCTGGGGCCAACGTCCTGACTTTC. The gene calls are TRBV2 and TRBJ2-6; the D is unclear. The CDR3 length is 15 residues. Germline CDR1 is SNHLY and CDR2 is FYNNEI. Trimming stripped 5 bases from V and 0 bases from J, with 8 bases between.

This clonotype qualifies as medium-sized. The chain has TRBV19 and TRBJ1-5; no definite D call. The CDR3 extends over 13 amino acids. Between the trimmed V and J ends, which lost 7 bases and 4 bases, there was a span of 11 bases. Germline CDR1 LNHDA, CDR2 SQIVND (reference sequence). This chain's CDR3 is CASNGGINQPQHF. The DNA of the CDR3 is TGTGCCAGTAACGGAGGTATTAATCAGCCCCAGCATTTT. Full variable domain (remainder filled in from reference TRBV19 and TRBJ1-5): DGGITQSPKYLFRKEGQNVTLSCEQNLNHDAMYWYRQDPGQGLRLIYYSQIVNDFQKGDIAEGYSVSREKKESFPLTVTSAQKNPTAFYLCASNGGINQPQHFGDGTRLSIL.